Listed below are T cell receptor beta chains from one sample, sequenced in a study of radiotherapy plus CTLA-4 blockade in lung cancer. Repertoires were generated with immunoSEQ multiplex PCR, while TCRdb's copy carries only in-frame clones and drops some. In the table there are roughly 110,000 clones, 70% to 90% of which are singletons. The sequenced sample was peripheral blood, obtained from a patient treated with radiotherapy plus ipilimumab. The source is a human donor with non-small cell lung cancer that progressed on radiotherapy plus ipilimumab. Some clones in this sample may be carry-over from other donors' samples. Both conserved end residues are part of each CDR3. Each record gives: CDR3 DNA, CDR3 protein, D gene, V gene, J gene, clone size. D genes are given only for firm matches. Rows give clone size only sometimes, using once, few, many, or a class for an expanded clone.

TGCGCCAGCAGCCATACAGGGGGCTCCTCCTACGAGCAGTACTTC	CASSHTGGSSYEQYF	TRBD1	TRBV4-3	TRBJ2-7	once
TGTGCCACCAGCAGAGCTGGGGCAACCTACGAGCAGTACTTC	CATSRAGATYEQYF	-	TRBV15	TRBJ2-7	-
TGTGCCAGAGCCCGGACAGGCTTGGACAATCAGCCCCAGCATTTT	CARARTGLDNQPQHF	TRBD1	TRBV19	TRBJ1-5	few
TGCGCCAGCAGCTTGGGCGTCAACAATGAGCAGTTCTTC	CASSLGVNNEQFF	-	TRBV5-1	TRBJ2-1	-
TGTGCCAGCAGCGTAGGGGACAGGGGGATCTACGAGCAGTACTTC	CASSVGDRGIYEQYF	TRBD1	TRBV9	TRBJ2-7	-
TGTGCCAGCAGCTTAATGACAGGGGGTGGGGAGCAGTACTTC	CASSLMTGGGEQYF	TRBD1	TRBV5-6	TRBJ2-7	-
TGCGCCAGCAGCAAATTTCAGGGCATGAACACTGAAGCTTTCTTT	CASSKFQGMNTEAFF	-	TRBV5-1	TRBJ1-1	few
TGTGCCAGCAGCTTGGCACCGGGACAGGCGAACGAGCAGTACTTC	CASSLAPGQANEQYF	TRBD1	TRBV5-4	TRBJ2-7	few
TGTGCCAGCAGGGCGGGGGGACGTCAAGAGACCCAGTACTTC	CASRAGGRQETQYF	TRBD2	TRBV2	TRBJ2-5	-
TGTGCCAGCAGTTACGGGGTCGGGCTAGCCAAAAACATTCAGTACTTC	CASSYGVGLAKNIQYF	-	TRBV6-5	TRBJ2-4	-
TGTGCCAGCAGTTTATTAGTTGTGGGGGATTTGGATGAGCAGTTCTTC	CASSLLVVGDLDEQFF	-	TRBV27	TRBJ2-1	-
TGCGCCAGCAGCTCCGGGACAGGAGAGACGAAACTGTTTTTT	CASSSGTGETKLFF	TRBD1	TRBV5-1	TRBJ1-4	-
TGTGCCAGCAGCGTCGGATTTGCAACTAATGAAAAACTGTTTTTT	CASSVGFATNEKLFF	-	TRBV11-2	TRBJ1-4	-
TGCGCCAGCAGCCCCGACAGAACCTCTGGGGCCAACGTCCTGACTTTC	CASSPDRTSGANVLTF	-	TRBV4-3	TRBJ2-6	-
TGCGCCAGCAGCTTAGTATTATCGGGACAGAGTGAAGCTTTCTTT	CASSLVLSGQSEAFF	TRBD1	TRBV5-1	TRBJ1-1	-
TGTGCCAGCAGCACCGGGACAGGGATCTATGGCTACACCTTC	CASSTGTGIYGYTF	TRBD1	TRBV6-5	TRBJ1-2	-
TGCAGCGTCCTAGCGGGGGGTAGTGATACGCAGTATTTT	CSVLAGGSDTQYF	TRBD2	TRBV29-1	TRBJ2-3	-
TGTGCCAGCAGCTATAGGGACTCCTACAATGAGCAGTTCTTC	CASSYRDSYNEQFF	-	TRBV9	TRBJ2-1	-
TGTGCCAGCAGCGCGAGGAGCCTCCCAGATACGCAGTATTTT	CASSARSLPDTQYF	-	TRBV9	TRBJ2-3	-
TGTGCCAGCAGCCCCCAGGGAGGGACTCTCCCCTCTGAGCAGTTCTTC	CASSPQGGTLPSEQFF	TRBD2	TRBV7-3	TRBJ2-1	-
TGTGCCAGCACCCCCAGGATCCAAGAGACCCAGTACTTC	CASTPRIQETQYF	-	TRBV6-5	TRBJ2-5	-
TGTGCCACCAGCAGAGACGGAGGGACGAGGGAGCTGTTTTTT	CATSRDGGTRELFF	-	TRBV15	TRBJ2-2	-
TGTGCCAGCAGTTCCACAGGGGGCAATCAGCCCCAGCATTTT	CASSSTGGNQPQHF	TRBD1	TRBV27	TRBJ1-5	-
TGTGCCACCAAGGGGCTAGTGCTCAACTACGAGCAGTACTTC	CATKGLVLNYEQYF	-	TRBV28	TRBJ2-7	-
TGCGCCAGCAGCCAAGATTTCAGGTCTAACTATGGCTACACCTTC	CASSQDFRSNYGYTF	-	TRBV4-3	TRBJ1-2	few
TGCGCCAGCAGCCAAGTAATTGGGTCTGGGGCCAACGTCCTGACTTTC	CASSQVIGSGANVLTF	-	TRBV4-3	TRBJ2-6	-
TGTGCCAGCACTGCCCGGGCTTTGGGCACTGAAGCTTTCTTT	CASTARALGTEAFF	-	TRBV2	TRBJ1-1	-
TGTGCCAGCAGCTTACTTCCACAAGAGACCCAGTACTTC	CASSLLPQETQYF	-	TRBV7-3	TRBJ2-5	few
TGTGCCAGCTCACCACCGTCGCGAGGCAGGGGCCTCAATCAGCCCCAGCATTTT	CASSPPSRGRGLNQPQHF	-	TRBV18	TRBJ1-5	-
TGCGCCAGCAGAATAGATCGTCACACTGAAGCTTTCTTT	CASRIDRHTEAFF	-	TRBV5-1	TRBJ1-1	-
TGTGCCAGTAGTAGCCCCCGGGGGGGCACAGATACGCAGTATTTT	CASSSPRGGTDTQYF	TRBD2	TRBV19	TRBJ2-3	-
TGTGCCAGCAGCTCTCCGGCGGCCTTAAATGAAAAACTGTTTTTT	CASSSPAALNEKLFF	-	TRBV5-6	TRBJ1-4	-